This passage covers 23 T cell receptor beta chains from one sample sequenced in a study of T cell changes during pregnancy in multiple sclerosis. The assay was immunoSEQ multiplex PCR, and TCRdb's table has in-frame clones only and misses some. The sample includes some 100,000 clones, 75% to 95% seen only once; the top ten take about 3.1%. The sample in question was peripheral blood, obtained in the second trimester of pregnancy. The receptor source for this set is a female donor with multiple sclerosis, enrolled in a pregnancy study.

This clone was picked up a small number of times. This chain uses TRBV5-1 with TRBJ1-2; D ambiguous. The CDR3 contains 14 residues. The V gene lost 3 bases and the J gene lost 4 bases, with 13 bases spanning the gap. Germline V CDR1 and CDR2: SGHRS, YFSETQ. Here the CDR3 reads CASSSGTELYGYTF. The CDR3 DNA is TGCGCCAGCAGCTCAGGAACCGAACTCTATGGCTACACCTTC.

The chain combines TRBV7-9 with TRBJ1-1, with 9 bases matching TRBD1. The V gene's germline CDR1 is SEHNR and CDR2 FQNEAQ (reference sequence). The CDR3 is made up of 14 amino acids. J was trimmed by 3 bases and V by 5 bases; bases with no gene match: 4. The CDR3 nucleotides are TGTGCCAGCAGCATACAGGGGGCCGACACTGAAGCTTTCTTT. It encodes CASSIQGADTEAFF.

This sequence joins TRBV6-1 and TRBJ2-1, with 12 positions matching TRBD2. The junction had 8 bases not matched to a gene; V was cut back by 7 bases and J by 10 bases. This CDR3 has 14 residues. Germline V gives CDR1 MNHNS, CDR2 SASEGT. The CDR3 DNA reads as TGTGCCAGCACCCTATTAGGACTAGCGGGAGAGCAGTTCTTC. Protein sequence: CASTLLGLAGEQFF.

This chain connects TRBV4-2 to TRBJ2-2; possibly TRBD2 for D (5 bases). This CDR3 comprises 16 residues. From germline, CDR1 is LGHNA and CDR2 YNFKEQ. V gave up 0 bases and J gave up 1 base, with 9 bases separating them. CDR3 amino acids: CASSQDLRENTGELFF. The CDR3 DNA is TGTGCCAGCAGCCAAGATTTGAGGGAGAACACCGGGGAGCTGTTTTTT.

Concerning this clone: The junction and the germline gene differ at one end; a read error may be behind it. Written as DNA, the CDR3 is TGTGCCAGCAGTTTATCGGGGGACTATTTGCTCTTC. Amino acids: CASSLSGDYLLF. This sequence joins TRBV27 and TRBJ2-1; 7 positions agree with TRBD2. CDR1 and CDR2 (germline): MNHEY, SMNVEV (reference sequence). The CDR3 is made up of 12 amino acids.

The chain couples TRBV27 to TRBJ1-2; 8 bases align to TRBD1. This CDR3 has 14 amino acids. The V gene end was trimmed by 3 bases and the J gene end by 4 bases; junction bases not matched to a gene: 4. The germline V gene has CDR1 MNHEY and CDR2 SMNVEV (reference sequence). The DNA of the CDR3 is TGTGCCAGCAGTTTCGGGGACAGGTTCTATGGCTACACCTTC. Translating it yields CASSFGDRFYGYTF.

The chain employs TRBV2 and TRBJ2-2; perhaps TRBD2 as D (5 bases). V lost 4 bases, J lost 4 bases, and 13 bases lay in between. CDR3 length: 15 residues. In germline, CDR1 is SNHLY, CDR2 FYNNEI. The CDR3 protein is CASSVGLSGTGELFF. The CDR3 bases are TGTGCCAGCAGTGTAGGACTGTCGGGCACCGGGGAGCTGTTTTTT.

This clone was seen once. This sequence joins TRBV15 and TRBJ2-5; D is unclear. With 0 bases removed from V and 5 bases from J, the gap between germline ends came to 4 bases. Germline V lookup: CDR1 LNHNV, CDR2 YYDKDF (reference sequence). There are 12 residues in the CDR3. For the CDR3, the DNA is TGTGCCACCAGCAGAGATTCGGAGACCCAGTACTTC. This encodes CATSRDSETQYF. Using reference TRBV15 and TRBJ2-5 for the parts outside the CDR3, the full variable domain is DAMVIQNPRYQVTQFGKPVTLSCSQTLNHNVMYWYQQKSSQAPKLLFHYYDKDFNNEADTPDNFQSRRPNTSFCFLDIRSPGLGDTAMYLCATSRDSETQYFGPGTRLLVL.

The chain is built from TRBV7-3 and TRBJ2-3; a possible D gene is TRBD2 (6 bases). The ends were cut back, 4 bases at V and 5 bases at J, with 19 bases in the middle. Germline V gene sequence: CDR1 SGHTA, CDR2 FQGTGA. This CDR3 has 16 amino acids. The CDR3 protein is CASSSTAGFPGDTQYF. CDR3 nucleotides: TGTGCCAGCAGCTCTACGGCGGGATTTCCGGGAGATACGCAGTATTTT. The entire variable domain, with the rest obtained from reference TRBV7-3 and TRBJ2-3, is as follows: GAGVSQTPSNKVTEKGKYVELRCDPISGHTALYWYRQSLGQGPEFLIYFQGTGAADDSGLPNDRFFAVRPEGSVSTLKIQRTERGDSAVYLCASSSTAGFPGDTQYFGPGTRLTVL.

The genes are TRBV18 and TRBJ2-3; D is possibly TRBD1 (6 bases). The germline V and J ends were trimmed by 2 bases and 0 bases, with 9 bases remaining between them. The CDR3 has 15 residues. Germline assignment: CDR1 KGHSH and CDR2 LQKENI. The DNA for the CDR3 is TGTGCCAGCTCACCAAGCCAGGGGAGCACAGATACGCAGTATTTT. This encodes CASSPSQGSTDTQYF.

V gene TRBV4-2 combines with J gene TRBJ1-2; D is unclear. V lost 0 bases to trimming and J lost 1 base, with 9 bases between them. CDR3 length: 15 amino acids. CDR1 and CDR2 (germline): LGHNA, YNFKEQ. CDR3 in amino acids: CASSQDPAVNYGYTF. The DNA of the CDR3 is TGTGCCAGCAGCCAAGATCCGGCGGTTAACTATGGCTACACCTTC.

The chain joins TRBV6-1 to TRBJ2-7; TRBD2 aligns across 11 bases. The CDR3 totals 15 residues. Germline V gene sequence: CDR1 MNHNS, CDR2 SASEGT. Trimming cost V 7 bases and J 1 base; bases outside gene matches: 6. In nucleotides, the CDR3 is TGTGCCAGCATCCTCCTAGCGGGAGGATCCTACGAGCAGTACTTC. Amino acids: CASILLAGGSYEQYF.

V and J are TRBV7-9 and TRBJ2-7; TRBD2 matches at 7 bases. The V segment lost 1 base and the J segment 3 bases; nucleotides outside the gene matches: 6. CDR1 is SEHNR and CDR2 is FQNEAQ in the germline V gene (reference sequence). The CDR3 totals 15 residues. CDR3 in DNA: TGTGCCAGCAGCTTAGTTAGCGGGTCCGTCTACGAGCAGTACTTC. It codes for CASSLVSGSVYEQYF.

The chain has TRBV7-2 and TRBJ2-1; TRBD2 matches at 7 bases. Germline CDR1 SGHTA, CDR2 FQGNSA. CDR3 length: 13 residues. With 4 bases clipped from V and 10 bases from J, the junction kept 7 bases outside the gene matches. The CDR3 protein is CASSSIAGGEQFF. In DNA form, the CDR3 reads TGTGCCAGCAGCTCAATAGCGGGCGGGGAGCAGTTCTTC.

This clone was observed a handful of times. V and J are TRBV2 and TRBJ1-5; D uncertain. The CDR3 extends over 14 amino acids. CDR1 SNHLY and CDR2 FYNNEI come from the germline V gene. V was clipped by 6 bases and J by 2 bases, with 11 bases between them. For the CDR3, the DNA is TGTGCCAGCAGCCAACAGCAGGGCAATCAGCCCCAGCATTTT. Translation: CASSQQQGNQPQHF.

V and J are TRBV5-1 and TRBJ2-2, with 9 bases that match TRBD1. J was trimmed by 0 bases and V by 4 bases; bases with no gene match: 10. The germline gives CDR1 SGHRS, CDR2 YFSETQ. There are 18 residues in the CDR3. The chain's CDR3 is CASSGGQGLAANTGELFF. The CDR3 region has the DNA TGCGCCAGCAGCGGCGGACAGGGGCTCGCGGCGAACACCGGGGAGCTGTTTTTT.

The V and J genes are TRBV7-6 and TRBJ2-7; 8 bases fit TRBD1. The CDR3 has 14 amino acids. Germline CDR1 SGHVS, CDR2 FNYEAQ. J lost 2 bases, V lost 5 bases, and 5 bases had no gene match. The CDR3 region is CASSPGQGTYEQYF. CDR3 bases: TGTGCCAGCAGCCCCGGACAGGGCACCTACGAGCAGTACTTC. Together with reference TRBV7-6 and TRBJ2-7, the CDR3 gives the full variable domain: GAGVSQSPRYKVTKRGQDVALRCDPISGHVSLYWYRQALGQGPEFLTYFNYEAQQDKSGLPNDRFSAERPEGSISTLTIQRTEQRDSAMYRCASSPGQGTYEQYFGPGTRLTVT.

The V call is TRBV7-2, the J call TRBJ2-1, with a possible D match to TRBD1 (6 bases). The CDR3 runs 15 residues. The V gene's germline CDR1 is SGHTA and CDR2 FQGNSA. Trimming removed 5 bases from V and 3 bases from J, with 14 bases in between. The DNA of the CDR3 is TGTGCCAGCAGCCGACTTTACAGGGTCTACAATGAGCAGTTCTTC. It is translated as CASSRLYRVYNEQFF.

The CDR3 DNA reads as TGTGCCAGCAGTTACGTGGGGGGGACAGGGGATGGCTACACCTTC. Its protein product is CASSYVGGTGDGYTF. The genes are TRBV6-5 and TRBJ1-2; 10 bases fit TRBD1. V gave up 2 bases and J gave up 6 bases; unmatched junction bases: 6. Germline CDR1 MNHEY, CDR2 SVGAGI. This CDR3 region has 15 residues.

V and J are TRBV19 and TRBJ1-5, with D hard to call. CDR3 length: 14 residues. Germline assignment: CDR1 LNHDA and CDR2 SQIVND (reference sequence). V lost 5 bases and J 0 bases, leaving 8 bases between the germline ends. The CDR3 sequence: CASSFDFSNQPQHF. In nucleotides, the CDR3 is TGTGCCAGTAGTTTCGACTTTAGCAATCAGCCCCAGCATTTT.

The chain couples TRBV15 to TRBJ2-1, with D perhaps matching TRBD2 (6 bases). Germline V CDR1 and CDR2: LNHNV, YYDKDF (reference sequence). Between the trimmed V and J ends, which lost 5 bases and 5 bases, there was a span of 10 bases. This CDR3 spans 13 amino acids. CDR3: CATSYGGDNEQFF. CDR3 sequence (DNA): TGTGCCACCAGCTATGGAGGGGACAATGAGCAGTTCTTC.

The chain carries TRBV6-6 and TRBJ2-7; possibly TRBD1 for D (7 bases). V shed 8 bases and J shed 2 bases, with 16 bases lying between them. The CDR3 has 14 amino acids. Per the germline V gene, CDR1 is MNHNY and CDR2 is SVGAGI (reference sequence). CDR3: CASRRGVGTYEQYF. CDR3 sequence (DNA): TGTGCCAGCCGCAGGGGGGTGGGAACCTACGAGCAGTACTTC.

This chain links TRBV19 with TRBJ2-4; possibly TRBD2 for D (6 bases). This CDR3 spans 16 amino acids. The V gene's germline CDR1 is LNHDA and CDR2 SQIVND (reference sequence). V gave up 5 bases and J gave up 1 base, with 15 bases separating them. CDR3 sequence reads: CASSVSGPRAKNIQYF. In DNA form, the CDR3 reads TGTGCCAGTAGTGTTAGCGGCCCGAGGGCCAAAAACATTCAGTACTTC.